The next 28 T cell receptor beta chains were all read from a single sample in a study of blood T cells in healthy people across ages. Alongside a J-beta primer mix, a sample-barcoded 5' primer served in a second PCR lasting roughly 6 to 11 cycles. A single record per CDR3 protein comes from TCRdb applying MiXCR to the 5' RACE reads. The table has approximately 1.5 million distinct CDR3 sequences, about 45% seen once. Sample: blood. All receptors come from a young woman in good health.

This rearrangement joins TRBV4-1 to TRBJ2-1; 7 nucleotides line up with TRBD1. The junction had 3 bases not matched to a gene; V was cut back by 1 base and J by 3 bases. CDR1 and CDR2 from the germline V gene are MGHRA and YSYEKL. The CDR3 has 15 amino acids. CDR3 DNA: TGCGCCAGCAGCCAAGTGGGGACAGACTACAATGAGCAGTTCTTC. Protein sequence: CASSQVGTDYNEQFF.

Details on this clonotype: Since a much larger clone is just one base distant, this may be a read error. The chain is built from TRBV20-1 and TRBJ2-1; D uncertain. With the DNA end fitting TRBJ2-7 better, the J assignment may be wrong. The CDR3 has 14 amino acids. In germline, CDR1 is DFQATT, CDR2 SNEGSKA (reference sequence). Here the CDR3 reads CSPESGPSYNEQYF. The CDR3 bases are TGCAGTCCAGAGTCCGGACCTTCTTACAATGAGCAGTACTTC.

This sequence joins TRBV7-2 and TRBJ2-3, with 8 positions matching TRBD2. This CDR3 comprises 16 residues. V shed 1 base, J shed 3 bases, and the junction held 6 bases outside the gene matches. Germline V CDR1 and CDR2: SGHTA, FQGNSA. The CDR3 nucleotides are TGTGCCAGCAGCTTAGTTGCGGGGGGTGCGACAGATACGCAGTATTTT. As protein: CASSLVAGGATDTQYF.

This clonotype was observed a handful of times. For the CDR3, the DNA is TGTGCCAGCAGCGCTAAGGACGGCCTATACAATGAGCAGTTCTTC. As protein: CASSAKDGLYNEQFF. This sequence joins TRBV9 and TRBJ2-1; D is undetermined. The CDR3 covers 15 residues. CDR1 SGDLS and CDR2 YYNGEE come from the germline V gene. The V and J ends lost 3 bases and 4 bases respectively, with 14 bases between them.

The genes are TRBV11-2 and TRBJ2-1; D possibly corresponds to TRBD2 (5 bases). V was pared by 0 bases and J by 13 bases, with 25 bases between. Germline V gene data show CDR1 as SGHAT and CDR2 as FQNNGV. There are 17 residues in the CDR3. The chain's CDR3 is CASSLEGALTSSETQFF. As DNA, the CDR3 is TGTGCCAGCAGCTTAGAGGGAGCACTTACGTCTTCTGAGACCCAGTTCTTC. The whole variable domain, filled in from reference TRBV11-2 and TRBJ2-1, reads EAGVAQSPRYKIIEKRQSVAFWCNPISGHATLYWYQQILGQGPKLLIQFQNNGVVDDSQLPKDRFSAERLKGVDSTLKIQPAKLEDSAVYLCASSLEGALTSSETQFFGPGTRLTVL.

This clonotype was found a few times. J is TRBJ2-7 and V is TRBV6-1; 7 nucleotides agree with TRBD1. Germline CDR1 reads MNHNS; CDR2 reads SASEGT. This CDR3 is 13 amino acids long. J gave up 2 bases and V 7 bases, and 5 bases lay outside the gene matches. CDR3: CASKSGQTYEQYF. The CDR3, as DNA: TGTGCCAGCAAATCGGGACAGACCTACGAGCAGTACTTC.

This rearrangement joins TRBV20-1 to TRBJ2-5; 11 bases map to TRBD2. CDR1 DFQATT and CDR2 SNEGSKA come from the germline V gene (reference sequence). Germline trimming cut 0 bases from V and 11 bases from J; bases unmatched to any gene: 11. This CDR3 has 15 amino acids. CDR3 residues: CSARDLIAGGLEQYF. The CDR3 nucleotides are TGCAGTGCTAGAGATCTGATAGCGGGGGGGCTTGAGCAGTACTTC.

This clonotype showed up just a few times. This chain links TRBV6-5 with TRBJ1-2; 10 nucleotides line up with TRBD1. This CDR3 contains 16 residues. Germline V CDR1 and CDR2: MNHEY, SVGAGI. J lost 8 bases, V lost 6 bases, and 15 bases had no gene match. This CDR3 is CASRGLSRQGAGGYTF. As DNA, the CDR3 is TGTGCCAGCAGGGGCCTGTCGAGACAGGGGGCTGGAGGCTACACCTTC.

V and J are TRBV2 and TRBJ1-2; D is ambiguous. Germline V gene data show CDR1 as SNHLY and CDR2 as FYNNEI. V shed 1 base and J shed 7 bases, with 13 bases lying between them. The CDR3 is 14 residues long. The CDR3 region is CASSEDLRASGYTF. The CDR3 DNA reads as TGTGCCAGCAGTGAAGATTTGAGGGCAAGTGGCTACACCTTC.

In its sample, this clonotype was seen a few times. This rearrangement joins TRBV20-1 to TRBJ2-7; D unresolved. Trimming shortened V by 0 bases and J by 0 bases, and 6 bases separated the two germline ends. This CDR3 has 13 amino acids. The V gene's germline CDR1 is DFQATT and CDR2 SNEGSKA (reference sequence). This CDR3 is CSAREGHSYEQYF. DNA for the CDR3: TGCAGTGCTAGAGAGGGCCACTCCTACGAGCAGTACTTC.

The chain uses TRBV7-2 and TRBJ1-2; D ambiguous. The CDR3 loop spans 13 amino acids. Trimming shortened V by 6 bases and J by 6 bases, and 14 bases separated the two germline ends. Germline CDR1 reads SGHTA; CDR2 reads FQGNSA. The CDR3 is CASRPTTPNGYTF. The CDR3 DNA follows: TGTGCCAGCAGGCCTACAACTCCGAATGGCTACACCTTC.

This clonotype was recorded a few times. The chain has TRBV6-5 and TRBJ1-1; maybe TRBD1 (5 bases). The CDR3 is 12 amino acids. In germline, CDR1 is MNHEY, CDR2 SVGAGI. Trimming pared 6 bases from V and 7 bases from J, leaving 12 bases between. This CDR3 is CASSPGAGEAFF. The CDR3 nucleotides are TGTGCCAGCAGCCCCGGGGCAGGTGAAGCTTTCTTT.

This clonotype was seen more than once but under ten times. The rearrangement links TRBV2 to TRBJ2-1; D possibly uses TRBD1 or TRBD2 (5 bases each). Trimming stripped 6 bases from V and 9 bases from J, with 18 bases between. The CDR3 extends over 14 amino acids. Germline assignment: CDR1 SNHLY and CDR2 FYNNEI. CDR3 amino acids: CASRPDVSGTEQFF. CDR3 coding DNA: TGTGCCAGCAGGCCCGATGTGTCCGGGACTGAGCAGTTCTTC.

V usage is TRBV6-5 and J usage is TRBJ2-1; D is ambiguous. V was trimmed by 5 bases and J by 0 bases, leaving 11 bases between them. Germline-derived CDR1 and CDR2 are MNHEY and SVGAGI. The CDR3 runs to 15 residues. CDR3: CASSRLGSSYNEQFF. CDR3 in DNA: TGTGCCAGCAGTCGCTTAGGCAGCTCCTACAATGAGCAGTTCTTC.

The chain carries TRBV27 and TRBJ1-2; 7 bases line up with TRBD1. The CDR3 covers 15 residues. Germline V gene data show CDR1 as MNHEY and CDR2 as SMNVEV (reference sequence). With V trimmed by 6 bases and J by 3 bases, 10 bases remained unmatched. CDR3 protein: CASRPGQQFYYGYTF. Written as DNA, the CDR3 is TGTGCCAGCAGGCCGGGACAGCAATTCTACTATGGCTACACCTTC.

This clonotype turned up a few times. J is TRBJ1-1 and V is TRBV20-1, with D maybe TRBD1 (6 bases). The CDR3 has 11 residues. In germline, CDR1 is DFQATT, CDR2 SNEGSKA (reference sequence). V was clipped by 8 bases and J by 5 bases, with 12 bases between them. The DNA for the CDR3 is TGCAGTATACAAGGGGGGACTGAAGCTTTCTTT. It is translated as CSIQGGTEAFF.

This clonotype turned up a few times. This rearrangement joins TRBV20-1 to TRBJ2-5; 7 bases match TRBD2. This CDR3 comprises 16 residues. The V gene's germline CDR1 is DFQATT and CDR2 SNEGSKA (reference sequence). The trim removed 3 bases at V and 4 bases at J, leaving 14 bases unmatched. The CDR3 coding sequence is TGCAGTGCTAGCCCCGCTAGCGGCCTCCTTCCAGAGACCCAGTACTTC. Protein product: CSASPASGLLPETQYF.

This clonotype was seen only a few times. The chain couples TRBV4-2 to TRBJ2-3; 7 bases line up with TRBD2. The V gene end was trimmed by 0 bases and the J gene end by 6 bases; junction bases not matched to a gene: 3. Germline CDR1 reads LGHNA; CDR2 reads YNFKEQ. The CDR3 contains 14 residues. The CDR3 DNA reads as TGTGCCAGCAGCCAAGATAACGGGAGGGATACGCAGTATTTT. Protein sequence: CASSQDNGRDTQYF.

J is TRBJ2-7 and V is TRBV11-2; D possibly corresponds to TRBD1 (5 bases). The CDR3 loop spans 14 amino acids. Germline assignment: CDR1 SGHAT and CDR2 FQNNGV. Trimming left V 0 bases short and J 5 bases short, with 11 bases between. The CDR3 reads CASSLDRVGHEQYF. CDR3 nucleotide sequence: TGTGCCAGCAGCTTAGACAGGGTGGGCCACGAGCAGTACTTC.

Many counts were recorded for this clonotype. The genes are TRBV16 and TRBJ2-1, with 8 bases identical to TRBD2. V shed 0 bases, J shed 4 bases, and the junction held 5 bases outside the gene matches. CDR1 and CDR2 (germline): KGHSY, FQNENV. This CDR3 is built from 16 residues. CDR3 DNA sequence: TGTGCCAGCAGCCAATCGATTAGCGGGAATTACAATGAGCAGTTCTTC. As protein: CASSQSISGNYNEQFF. Using reference TRBV16 and TRBJ2-1 for the parts outside the CDR3, the full variable domain is GEEVAQTPKHLVRGEGQKAKLYCAPIKGHSYVFWYQQVLKNEFKFLISFQNENVFDETGMPKERFSAKCLPNSPCSLEIQATKLEDSAVYFCASSQSISGNYNEQFFGPGTRLTVL.

Remarks on this clonotype: The junction departs from the called germline gene at one end, perhaps through a read error. The gene calls are TRBV28 and TRBJ2-1, with D hard to call. Germline CDR1 and CDR2: MDHEN and SYDVKM. The length of the CDR3 is 12 residues. The CDR3 bases are TGTGCCAGCGGAAGCTCCTACAATGAGGAGTTCTTC. This encodes CASGSSYNEEFF. The full variable domain, its missing parts supplied by reference TRBV28 and TRBJ2-1, is DVKVTQSSRYLVKRTGEKVFLECVQDMDHENMFWYRQDPGLGLRLIYFSYDVKMKEKGDIPEGYSVSREKKERFSLILESASTNQTSMYLCASGSSYNEEFFGPGTRLTVL.

The rearrangement uses TRBV29-1 and TRBJ2-7; either TRBD1 or TRBD2 may supply D (6 bases each). Looked up from germline, CDR1 is SQVTM and CDR2 is ANQGSEA. V shed 4 bases and J shed 6 bases, with 22 bases lying between them. The CDR3 loop spans 15 amino acids. The CDR3 coding sequence is TGCAGCGTTGGGTTGACGGGGGCTTCACAGGTCGAGCAGTACTTC. Translated: CSVGLTGASQVEQYF.

This clonotype has more than one count but fewer than ten. The chain links TRBV12-3 or TRBV12-4 to TRBJ1-1; D might be TRBD1 (5 bases). V lost 1 base to trimming and J lost 7 bases, with 16 bases between them. The CDR3 sequence is 15 residues long. The CDR3: CASSLGPGLDIEAFF. The CDR3 DNA follows: TGTGCCAGCAGTTTAGGTCCGGGACTTGATATTGAAGCTTTCTTT.

This chain links TRBV5-1 with TRBJ2-1; 11 bases align to TRBD2. The CDR3 has 19 residues. The V gene's germline CDR1 is SGHRS and CDR2 YFSETQ. The V segment lost 4 bases and the J segment 7 bases; nucleotides outside the gene matches: 19. CDR3 DNA: TGCGCCAGCAGCAGGGGCGTGATCGGGACTAGCGGATTTAAAAATGAGCAGTTCTTC. Translated, it gives CASSRGVIGTSGFKNEQFF.

The V and J genes are TRBV7-9 and TRBJ2-1; 13 nucleotides match TRBD2. The last part of the DNA fits TRBJ2-7 better; the J call may be wrong. This CDR3 region has 19 residues. Looked up from germline, CDR1 is SEHNR and CDR2 is FQNEAQ (reference sequence). CDR3 sequence (DNA): TGTGCCAGCAGCTTCCCAAGGACTAGCGGGAGTTTGTCCTACAATGAGCAGTACTTC. It encodes CASSFPRTSGSLSYNEQYF.

This clonotype was found a few times. This chain joins TRBV29-1 and TRBJ1-2; the match to TRBD1 covers 12 bases. The junction had 9 bases not matched to a gene; V was cut back by 0 bases and J by 7 bases. Germline CDR1 SQVTM, CDR2 ANQGSEA. The CDR3 sequence is 16 residues long. This CDR3 is CSVEDLQGTGGPGYTF. CDR3 in DNA: TGCAGCGTTGAAGATCTTCAAGGGACAGGGGGCCCTGGCTACACCTTC. The full variable domain, in which reference TRBV29-1 and TRBJ1-2 provide the parts outside the CDR3, is SAVISQKPSRDICQRGTSLTIQCQVDSQVTMMFWYRQQPGQSLTLIATANQGSEATYESGFVIDKFPISRPNLTFSTLTVSNMSPEDSSIYLCSVEDLQGTGGPGYTFGSGTRLTVV.

This chain joins TRBV9 and TRBJ2-7; 8 bases match TRBD1. The CDR3 length is 14 residues. Germline V gives CDR1 SGDLS, CDR2 YYNGEE. The V segment lost 0 bases and the J segment 6 bases; nucleotides outside the gene matches: 5. This CDR3 is CASSVDPQGAEQYF. CDR3 nucleotides: TGTGCCAGCAGCGTAGATCCTCAGGGGGCCGAGCAGTACTTC.

The genes are TRBV4-3 and TRBJ2-1, with a tentative D call TRBD2 (6 bases). The length of the CDR3 is 17 residues. CDR1 is LGHNA, CDR2 YSLEER, per germline. Trimming left V 0 bases short and J 10 bases short, with 22 bases between. CDR3 nucleotides: TGCGCCAGCAGCCAAGAGTATGGCGGGACCCTAAACCACGAGCAGTTCTTC. This gives the protein CASSQEYGGTLNHEQFF.